A selection of T cell receptor beta chains follows, all from one sample in a study of patients and donors after allogeneic stem cell transplantation. One entry per CDR3 protein, called by TCRdb with MiXCR from the RT-PCR reads. This table has approximately 170,000 distinct CDR3 sequences, approximately 22% appearing once. Sample: blood, either unsorted or a sorted T cell fraction (not recorded which). Receptor source: a human donor who was either an allogeneic HSCT recipient or a stem cell or donor lymphocyte infusion donor (not recorded which). It is not recorded whose cells these are; they may come from a transplant donor. The CDR3 runs from the conserved cysteine through the conserved F or W. A D gene is named only where the DNA matches it firmly. Size tells how often a clone was seen (once, few, many) or the class of an expanded clone, and some rows leave it out.

clone_size: few
j_call: TRBJ2-5
d_call: TRBD1
v_call: TRBV9
cdr3_nt: TGTGCCAGCACCCGCGGGGACAGGAAAGAGACCCAGTACTTC
cdr3_aa: CASTRGDRKETQYF

clone_size: once
j_call: TRBJ2-7
d_call: TRBD1
v_call: TRBV25-1
cdr3_nt: TGTGCCAGCAGGATCGACAGGGGCGCCGCCTACGAGCAGTACTTC
cdr3_aa: CASRIDRGAAYEQYF

clone_size: few
j_call: TRBJ1-2
d_call: -
v_call: TRBV29-1
cdr3_nt: TGCAGCGGAGGCGGAGAACTTTTCACCTTC
cdr3_aa: CSGGGELFTF

clone_size: -
j_call: TRBJ2-1
d_call: -
v_call: TRBV24-1
cdr3_nt: TGTGCCACCAGTGATTTGGGGCAGGGGACCGGTTTCTACAATGAGCAGTTCTTC
cdr3_aa: CATSDLGQGTGFYNEQFF

clone_size: -
j_call: TRBJ2-3
d_call: -
v_call: TRBV14
cdr3_nt: TGTGCCAGCAGCCAAGATCCGGCCACAGATACGCAGTATTTT
cdr3_aa: CASSQDPATDTQYF

clone_size: few
j_call: TRBJ2-1
d_call: -
v_call: TRBV9
cdr3_nt: TGTGCCAGCAGCGTAGGGCTCGAGGATGAGCAGTTCTTC
cdr3_aa: CASSVGLEDEQFF

clone_size: many
j_call: TRBJ1-2
d_call: -
v_call: TRBV6-5
cdr3_nt: TGTGCCAGCAGTGTCCACGGAAACTATGGCTACACCTTC
cdr3_aa: CASSVHGNYGYTF

clone_size: few
j_call: TRBJ2-7
d_call: -
v_call: TRBV4-3
cdr3_nt: TGCGCCAGCAGCCAAGAGTTCCCCCGAGGGCTTTTCTACGAGCAGTACTTC
cdr3_aa: CASSQEFPRGLFYEQYF

clone_size: few
j_call: TRBJ1-4
d_call: TRBD1
v_call: TRBV5-1
cdr3_nt: TGCGCCAGCAGCTTGAGGGACAGGGGCCCCGGGACTAATGAAAAACTGTTTTTT
cdr3_aa: CASSLRDRGPGTNEKLFF

clone_size: few
j_call: TRBJ2-2
d_call: -
v_call: TRBV5-1
cdr3_nt: TGCGCCAGCAGCCTCAGGGCGGTCGGGGAGCTGTTTTTT
cdr3_aa: CASSLRAVGELFF

clone_size: many
j_call: TRBJ1-1
d_call: -
v_call: TRBV20-1
cdr3_nt: TGCAGTGCACCCCGCTCGAAGAACACTGAAGCTTTCTTT
cdr3_aa: CSAPRSKNTEAFF

clone_size: -
j_call: TRBJ2-1
d_call: -
v_call: TRBV6-5
cdr3_nt: TGTGCCAGCAGTTACAAACTAGAGTGGGATGAGCAGTTCTTC
cdr3_aa: CASSYKLEWDEQFF

clone_size: few
j_call: TRBJ1-2
d_call: -
v_call: TRBV12-3/TRBV12-4
cdr3_nt: TGTGCCAGCAGTCCCGTAGGGATGGACAACTATGGCTACACCTTC
cdr3_aa: CASSPVGMDNYGYTF

clone_size: -
j_call: TRBJ1-1
d_call: -
v_call: TRBV6-6
cdr3_nt: TGTGCCAGCAGTTACTCGAAGGGGGTGGACACTGAAGCTTTCTTT
cdr3_aa: CASSYSKGVDTEAFF

clone_size: few
j_call: TRBJ2-1
d_call: TRBD2
v_call: TRBV20-1
cdr3_nt: TGCAGTGCTAGTTTTGGTCTAGCGGGGTCCTACAATGAGCAGTTCTTC
cdr3_aa: CSASFGLAGSYNEQFF

clone_size: -
j_call: TRBJ2-7
d_call: TRBD2
v_call: TRBV9
cdr3_nt: TGTGCCAGCACCGTAAGGAGCGGGAGTGTTTACGAGCAGTACTTC
cdr3_aa: CASTVRSGSVYEQYF

clone_size: -
j_call: TRBJ2-1
d_call: -
v_call: TRBV7-8
cdr3_nt: TGTGCCAGCAGCGTCGAAAGCTCCTACAATGAGCAGTTCTTC
cdr3_aa: CASSVESSYNEQFF

clone_size: -
j_call: TRBJ2-4
d_call: -
v_call: TRBV5-6
cdr3_nt: TGTGCCAGCAGCTTAAGACAGCTCGCCCTAGCCAAAAACATTCAGTACTTC
cdr3_aa: CASSLRQLALAKNIQYF

clone_size: -
j_call: TRBJ2-1
d_call: -
v_call: TRBV3-1
cdr3_nt: TGTGCCAGCAGCCAAGATTTAGGCGCCATCAATGTGCAGTTCTTC
cdr3_aa: CASSQDLGAINVQFF

clone_size: few
j_call: TRBJ2-1
d_call: TRBD1
v_call: TRBV20-1
cdr3_nt: TGCAGTGCTACTTCCGGGACAGATATGAATGAGCAGTTCTTC
cdr3_aa: CSATSGTDMNEQFF

clone_size: few
j_call: TRBJ2-7
d_call: TRBD2
v_call: TRBV18
cdr3_nt: TGTGCCAGCTCACCCGGGTCCGGGGGGAGTTACGAGCAGTACTTC
cdr3_aa: CASSPGSGGSYEQYF

clone_size: few
j_call: TRBJ2-7
d_call: TRBD1
v_call: TRBV6-6
cdr3_nt: TGTGCCAGCAGTTCCACGACAGGGATCCGAAGTTACGAGCAGTACTTC
cdr3_aa: CASSSTTGIRSYEQYF

clone_size: few
j_call: TRBJ1-1
d_call: TRBD1
v_call: TRBV7-2
cdr3_nt: TGTGCCAGCAGCTTATCAAGGACAGGGTTGGGTTCTGAAGCTTTCTTT
cdr3_aa: CASSLSRTGLGSEAFF

clone_size: -
j_call: TRBJ1-1
d_call: TRBD1
v_call: TRBV6-5
cdr3_nt: TGTGCCAGCAGTTACCGACAGGGTAAAGTAAACACTGAAGCTTTCTTT
cdr3_aa: CASSYRQGKVNTEAFF

clone_size: -
j_call: TRBJ1-2
d_call: -
v_call: TRBV20-1
cdr3_nt: TGCAGTGCTAGAGAGATGCGGTATGGCTACACCTTC
cdr3_aa: CSAREMRYGYTF

clone_size: few
j_call: TRBJ2-3
d_call: -
v_call: TRBV7-2
cdr3_nt: TGTGCCAGCGGTCCCGGAGGCCCAGATACGCAGTATTTT
cdr3_aa: CASGPGGPDTQYF

clone_size: -
j_call: TRBJ1-2
d_call: -
v_call: TRBV20-1
cdr3_nt: TGCAGTGCTATGACGGAACCCTATGGCTACACCTTC
cdr3_aa: CSAMTEPYGYTF

clone_size: -
j_call: TRBJ2-1
d_call: -
v_call: TRBV29-1
cdr3_nt: TGCAGCGTACCCGGGGCCGGGTTTCGGGGGCCCCTATACAATGAGCAGTTCTTC
cdr3_aa: CSVPGAGFRGPLYNEQFF

clone_size: many
j_call: TRBJ1-2
d_call: -
v_call: TRBV7-3
cdr3_nt: TGTGCCAGCAGCTTAGACACAGGCTATGGCTACACCTTC
cdr3_aa: CASSLDTGYGYTF

clone_size: -
j_call: TRBJ2-6
d_call: -
v_call: TRBV5-1
cdr3_nt: TGCGCCAGCAGCTCCTACGCCTCTGGGGCCAACGTCCTGACTTTC
cdr3_aa: CASSSYASGANVLTF

clone_size: -
j_call: TRBJ2-2
d_call: TRBD2
v_call: TRBV6-6
cdr3_nt: TGTGCCAGCACCGAGCGGGGGGGAAGCGGGGAGCTGTTTTTT
cdr3_aa: CASTERGGSGELFF

clone_size: -
j_call: TRBJ2-2
d_call: TRBD1
v_call: TRBV7-2
cdr3_nt: TGTGCCAGCAGCTTAGCCGGGACAGGAGGCACCGGGGAGCTGTTTTTT
cdr3_aa: CASSLAGTGGTGELFF

clone_size: few
j_call: TRBJ1-5
d_call: TRBD1
v_call: TRBV20-1
cdr3_nt: TGCAGTGCGACCACAGGGGGCGGTCAGCCCCAGCATTTT
cdr3_aa: CSATTGGGQPQHF

clone_size: few
j_call: TRBJ1-4
d_call: -
v_call: TRBV19
cdr3_nt: TGTGCCAGTAGTATAAACGCCGAACAATTTAATGAAAAACTGTTTTTT
cdr3_aa: CASSINAEQFNEKLFF

clone_size: -
j_call: TRBJ2-3
d_call: -
v_call: TRBV4-3
cdr3_nt: TGCGCCAGCAGCCAAGAAAGCCCCATTGGGGCAGGAGAGACAGATACGCAGTATTTT
cdr3_aa: CASSQESPIGAGETDTQYF

clone_size: few
j_call: TRBJ2-7
d_call: -
v_call: TRBV5-1
cdr3_nt: TGCGCCAGCAGCTTGGTTGCAGGGGCATCTCCTACCTACGAGCAGTACTTC
cdr3_aa: CASSLVAGASPTYEQYF

clone_size: -
j_call: TRBJ1-4
d_call: -
v_call: TRBV6-5
cdr3_nt: TGTGCCAGCAAAAGGGATAGCACTAATGAAAAACTGTTTTTT
cdr3_aa: CASKRDSTNEKLFF

clone_size: -
j_call: TRBJ1-6
d_call: -
v_call: TRBV2
cdr3_nt: TGTGCCAGCAGTGAAGAACGAGGTTCACCCCTCCACTTT
cdr3_aa: CASSEERGSPLHF

clone_size: few
j_call: TRBJ1-4
d_call: TRBD1
v_call: TRBV3-1
cdr3_nt: TGTGCCAGCAGCCAAGACGCGGACAGGGGTACTGAAAAACTGTTTTTT
cdr3_aa: CASSQDADRGTEKLFF

clone_size: -
j_call: TRBJ1-5
d_call: -
v_call: TRBV21-1
cdr3_nt: TGTGCCAGCAGCAAAGCGCACGGGGCCAATCAGCCCCAGCATTTT
cdr3_aa: CASSKAHGANQPQHF

clone_size: -
j_call: TRBJ1-1
d_call: -
v_call: TRBV19
cdr3_nt: TGTGCCAGTAGCAGGGTAGAAGGGACTGAAGCTTTCTTT
cdr3_aa: CASSRVEGTEAFF

clone_size: -
j_call: TRBJ1-6
d_call: -
v_call: TRBV20-1
cdr3_nt: TGCAGTGCTTTTTCACAGGGACACTATAATTCACCCCTCCACTTT
cdr3_aa: CSAFSQGHYNSPLHF

clone_size: -
j_call: TRBJ1-2
d_call: -
v_call: TRBV2
cdr3_nt: TGTGCCAGCAGTGTTGACCCGCGAACTATCTATGGCTACACCTTC
cdr3_aa: CASSVDPRTIYGYTF

clone_size: -
j_call: TRBJ2-7
d_call: -
v_call: TRBV25-1
cdr3_nt: TGTGCCAGCAGTGACCCTCAAAGCTCCTACGAGCAGTACTTC
cdr3_aa: CASSDPQSSYEQYF

clone_size: -
j_call: TRBJ1-1
d_call: -
v_call: TRBV7-9
cdr3_nt: TGTGCCAGCAGCTTGGGGGGCTGGACTGAAGCTTTCTTT
cdr3_aa: CASSLGGWTEAFF

clone_size: few
j_call: TRBJ2-2
d_call: -
v_call: TRBV7-2
cdr3_nt: TGTGCCAGCAGCTTCCAAGTGGTGGTCGGCAGGGCCACCGGGGAGCTGTTTTTT
cdr3_aa: CASSFQVVVGRATGELFF

clone_size: -
j_call: TRBJ2-5
d_call: TRBD1
v_call: TRBV7-9
cdr3_nt: TGTGCCAGCAGTTTCCAAGGGGGCTGGCGAGAGACCCAGTACTTC
cdr3_aa: CASSFQGGWRETQYF

clone_size: -
j_call: TRBJ2-3
d_call: TRBD1
v_call: TRBV6-6
cdr3_nt: TGTGCCAGCAGTAACCGGGACAGGGATAGCACAGATACGCAGTATTTT
cdr3_aa: CASSNRDRDSTDTQYF

clone_size: once
j_call: TRBJ1-3
d_call: -
v_call: TRBV9
cdr3_nt: TGTGCCAGCAGCCCCCGACCGGGACACCTCTCTGGAAACACCATATATTTT
cdr3_aa: CASSPRPGHLSGNTIYF

clone_size: -
j_call: TRBJ2-2
d_call: -
v_call: TRBV20-1
cdr3_nt: TGCAGTGCTAGGGCGCTAGCTGGGACGAACACCGGGGAGCTGTTTTTT
cdr3_aa: CSARALAGTNTGELFF

clone_size: few
j_call: TRBJ2-4
d_call: -
v_call: TRBV5-6
cdr3_nt: TGTGCCAGCAGCGAGGGCCAAAACATTCAGTACTTC
cdr3_aa: CASSEGQNIQYF

clone_size: few
j_call: TRBJ2-3
d_call: TRBD2
v_call: TRBV3-1
cdr3_nt: TGTGCCAGCAGCCAAGATGGACTAGGCTACGCAGATACGCAGTATTTT
cdr3_aa: CASSQDGLGYADTQYF

clone_size: -
j_call: TRBJ2-7
d_call: -
v_call: TRBV20-1
cdr3_nt: TGCAGTGCTAGAGATAACTCCCCCACAGGCACCTACGAGCAGTACTTC
cdr3_aa: CSARDNSPTGTYEQYF

clone_size: few
j_call: TRBJ2-6
d_call: -
v_call: TRBV2
cdr3_nt: TGTGCCAGCAGTGAGCTCCAGGGATCTGGGGCCAACGTCCTGACTTTC
cdr3_aa: CASSELQGSGANVLTF